Below are 21 T cell receptor beta chains sequenced from a single sample in a study of OX40 agonist ivuxolimab in advanced cancers. Measured with immunoSEQ multiplex PCR; TCRdb has only the in-frame clones, and not every one. In the table there are roughly 80,000 clones, 90% of which are singletons. The specimen comprised CD4+ or CD8+ T cells sorted from blood, sampled in a trial of the OX40 agonist ivuxolimab. These receptors all stem from an adult with an advanced solid tumor such as melanoma, head and neck, liver or kidney cancer.

V gene TRBV28 combines with J gene TRBJ1-3; no firm D call. V lost 3 bases and J 8 bases, leaving 8 bases between the germline ends. The CDR3 runs 12 residues. Per germline, CDR1 MDHEN and CDR2 SYDVKM. CDR3 DNA sequence: TGTGCCAGCAGTTTGGGGTTGGACACCATATATTTT. It translates to CASSLGLDTIYF.

The chain couples TRBV5-4 to TRBJ2-7; D is unclear. V was pared by 1 base and J by 2 bases, with 7 bases between. CDR1 is SGHNT, CDR2 YYREEE, per germline (reference sequence). This CDR3 contains 13 residues. CDR3 protein: CASSLPQTYEQYF. The DNA for the CDR3 is TGTGCCAGCAGCTTGCCCCAGACCTACGAGCAGTACTTC.

This clone was recorded only once. This chain uses TRBV18 with TRBJ2-7, with 10 positions matching TRBD1. From germline, CDR1 is KGHSH and CDR2 LQKENI. V dropped 0 bases and J dropped 1; count of bases not matched to a gene: 9. The CDR3 spans 18 residues. The CDR3 DNA reads as TGTGCCAGCTCACCACCCGGGACAGGGGTTTTAGCATCCTACGAGCAGTACTTC. This encodes CASSPPGTGVLASYEQYF.

The chain carries TRBV4-2 and TRBJ2-5, with 8 bases that match TRBD1. The CDR3 extends over 17 amino acids. Trimming took 3 bases from V and 3 from J; bases not matched to a gene: 12. Germline V gene sequence: CDR1 LGHNA, CDR2 YNFKEQ. CDR3 region: CASSHRWTGNIEETQYF. CDR3 bases: TGTGCCAGCAGCCACCGTTGGACAGGGAATATCGAAGAGACCCAGTACTTC.

The CDR3 loop reads CASSLRGGSTEAFF. The CDR3 bases are TGTGCCAGCAGCTTGCGCGGCGGGAGCACTGAAGCTTTCTTT. This chain joins TRBV11-2 and TRBJ1-1; D unresolved. The CDR3 runs to 14 residues. V dropped 3 bases and J dropped 4 bases, with 12 bases sitting between them. CDR1 is SGHAT and CDR2 is FQNNGV in the germline V gene. Together with reference TRBV11-2 and TRBJ1-1, the CDR3 gives the full variable domain: EAGVAQSPRYKIIEKRQSVAFWCNPISGHATLYWYQQILGQGPKLLIQFQNNGVVDDSQLPKDRFSAERLKGVDSTLKIQPAKLEDSAVYLCASSLRGGSTEAFFGQGTRLTVV.

This sequence joins TRBV29-1 and TRBJ2-7, with D tentatively TRBD1 (6 bases). The CDR3 sequence is 13 residues long. V was cut by 3 bases and J by 4 bases, with 13 bases left in between. From germline, CDR1 is SQVTM and CDR2 ANQGSEA. The CDR3 DNA reads TGCAGCGTTGAGAAGACAGGAAGGTACGAGCAGTACTTC. Amino acids: CSVEKTGRYEQYF.

This clone was counted a single time. This chain connects TRBV27 to TRBJ2-1; D gene uncertain. From germline, CDR1 is MNHEY and CDR2 SMNVEV (reference sequence). Trimming pared 3 bases from V and 8 bases from J, leaving 17 bases between. This CDR3 spans 15 amino acids. CDR3 sequence (DNA): TGTGCCAGCAGTTTGGCCAGGAAGACTCAGCATGAGCAGTTCTTC. Protein sequence: CASSLARKTQHEQFF.

The chain has TRBV7-9 and TRBJ2-2; 8 nucleotides align to TRBD2. This CDR3 has 16 amino acids. Losses at the gene ends were 5 bases for V and 4 bases for J; bases not matched to a gene: 9. Germline-derived CDR1 and CDR2 are SEHNR and FQNEAQ (reference sequence). The CDR3 DNA follows: TGTGCCAGCAGCCTCTGGGGGAGCGGGAGCACCGGGGAGCTGTTTTTT. This translates into CASSLWGSGSTGELFF.

J is TRBJ1-4 and V is TRBV2, with TRBD1 as a possible D gene (5 bases). The CDR3 extends over 14 amino acids. The V gene's germline CDR1 is SNHLY and CDR2 FYNNEI. Trimming removed 4 bases at V and 4 bases at J, with 10 bases between. CDR3 residues: CASSAGRVNEKLFF. In DNA form, the CDR3 reads TGTGCCAGCAGTGCAGGGCGGGTTAATGAAAAACTGTTTTTT.

This chain joins TRBV2 and TRBJ2-2; D is possibly TRBD2 (5 bases). The CDR3 length is 14 residues. Trimming removed 0 bases at V and 6 bases at J, with 8 bases between. The germline gives CDR1 SNHLY, CDR2 FYNNEI. CDR3 amino acids: CASSEAGIAGELFF. CDR3 DNA sequence: TGTGCCAGCAGTGAAGCCGGGATCGCCGGGGAGCTGTTTTTT.

The chain couples TRBV6-5 to TRBJ1-2; the D gene is possibly TRBD1 (6 bases). Trimming pared 5 bases from V and 6 bases from J, leaving 19 bases between. The CDR3 is made up of 15 amino acids. CDR1 and CDR2 from the germline V gene are MNHEY and SVGAGI. The CDR3: CASSKRWGQGHGYTF. The DNA for the CDR3 is TGTGCCAGCAGTAAAAGGTGGGGCCAGGGGCATGGCTACACCTTC.

The chain is built from TRBV18 and TRBJ1-2; D remains unclear. CDR3 size: 13 residues. Per germline, CDR1 KGHSH and CDR2 LQKENI. Trimming removed 1 base at V and 4 bases at J, with 7 bases between. This CDR3 is CASSPREAYGYTF. CDR3 bases: TGTGCCAGCTCACCACGCGAGGCCTATGGCTACACCTTC.

This chain links TRBV5-4 with TRBJ2-7, with D maybe TRBD1 (6 bases). Germline V gene lookup returns CDR1 SGHNT and CDR2 YYREEE (reference sequence). With 2 bases removed from V and 5 bases from J, the gap between germline ends came to 8 bases. The CDR3 contains 12 residues. DNA for the CDR3: TGTGCCAGCAGCTTTACAGGGCACGAGCAGTACTTC. Protein product: CASSFTGHEQYF.

V gene TRBV6-5 combines with J gene TRBJ2-3; possible D gene TRBD1, 5 bases. V lost 6 bases and J lost 4, with 17 bases in between. CDR1 is MNHEY and CDR2 is SVGAGI in the germline V gene. The CDR3 extends over 15 amino acids. DNA of the CDR3: TGTGCCAGCAGGCGCAGGGTCTTGGGGCCAGATACGCAGTATTTT. Protein product: CASRRRVLGPDTQYF.

The rearrangement links TRBV28 to TRBJ2-5; no definite D call. V was pared by 5 bases and J by 1 base, with 11 bases between. From germline, CDR1 is MDHEN and CDR2 SYDVKM. This CDR3 region has 14 residues. The CDR3 region has the DNA TGTGCCAGCAGTCTACAGTGGGGCCAAGAGACCCAGTACTTC. Translation gives CASSLQWGQETQYF.

The J gene is TRBJ2-3, the V gene TRBV19; 8 positions agree with TRBD2. This CDR3 has 15 residues. Germline lookup yields CDR1 LNHDA and CDR2 SQIVND (reference sequence). The J segment lost 1 base and the V segment lost 5 bases, leaving 5 bases of the junction unmatched. The CDR3 here is CASSPRGGGTDTQYF. Written as DNA, the CDR3 is TGTGCCAGTAGTCCTCGGGGGGGCGGCACAGATACGCAGTATTTT.

This chain uses TRBV6-5 with TRBJ1-1; D is ambiguous. The germline V gene has CDR1 MNHEY and CDR2 SVGAGI. The CDR3 extends over 12 amino acids. The ends were cut back, 5 bases at V and 1 base at J, with 5 bases in the middle. The CDR3 protein is CASSDTNTEAFF. CDR3 bases: TGTGCCAGCAGTGATACGAACACTGAAGCTTTCTTT.

This sequence joins TRBV5-6 and TRBJ2-5; 13 positions agree with TRBD2. The CDR3 length is 18 residues. V was pared by 0 bases and J by 5 bases, with 10 bases of the junction left unmatched. The germline V gene has CDR1 SGHDT and CDR2 YYEEEE. DNA of the CDR3: TGTGCCAGCAGCTTGGGGGGACTAGCGGGGCCGAGGGGGGAGACCCAGTACTTC. This sequence encodes CASSLGGLAGPRGETQYF.

V usage is TRBV6-1 and J usage is TRBJ1-6, with 7 bases identical to TRBD1. From germline, CDR1 is MNHNS and CDR2 SASEGT. Losses at the gene ends were 3 bases for V and 8 bases for J; bases not matched to a gene: 13. The CDR3 has 17 amino acids. For the CDR3, the DNA is TGTGCCAGCAGTGACCAAGACAGGGCCGAACGGTATTCACCCCTCCACTTT. Amino acids: CASSDQDRAERYSPLHF.

V and J are TRBV6-1 and TRBJ1-2; the D gene is possibly TRBD1 (5 bases). Looked up from germline, CDR1 is MNHNS and CDR2 is SASEGT. The CDR3 loop spans 13 amino acids. Trimming removed 6 bases from V and 3 bases from J, with 11 bases in between. CDR3 DNA: TGTGCCAGCAGAGTGACAGCGGACTATGGCTACACCTTC. Translated: CASRVTADYGYTF.

V and J are TRBV6-5 and TRBJ1-2; the match to TRBD1 covers 7 bases. The CDR3 length is 15 residues. V dropped 8 bases and J dropped 2; count of bases not matched to a gene: 11. Germline V gives CDR1 MNHEY, CDR2 SVGAGI. The chain's CDR3 is CASLASWDSNYGYTF. DNA of the CDR3: TGTGCCAGCTTGGCGTCATGGGACAGCAACTATGGCTACACCTTC.